This entry concerns a single T cell receptor (beta chain). How the authors handled the data: Amplification of reference gene primers provided the estimated nucleated cell counts. Sequencing was performed with immunoSEQ multiplex PCR; in TCRdb, only in-frame clones are kept and a portion is missing. V, J and clone size are those of that table, while D and trimming were read from the DNA. The sample yields hundreds of thousands of clones, roughly 80% seen once. Germline V gene lookup returns CDR1 SQVTM and CDR2 ANQGSEA. The CDR3 runs to 11 residues. With 4 bases removed from V and 5 bases from J, the gap between germline ends came to 8 bases. This sample is part of a study of blood T cell repertoires in COVID-19. Study in general: COVID-19 samples collected from the United States, Italy and Spain covered acute and convalescent phases. T cells, B-cell-depleted T cells, or PBMCs supplied cDNA or gDNA.

Clinical history reported by participants formed the basis on which cohorts were assigned. The sequence was obtained from a man aged 40-49 years who had been exposed to COVID-19. V is TRBV29-1 and J is TRBJ1-1; D is unclear. Sequences were obtained from PBMCs or T cells enriched from blood (not recorded which). The CDR3: CSVGAGTEAFF. The CDR3 coding sequence is TGCAGCGTTGGAGCGGGGACTGAAGCTTTCTTT.